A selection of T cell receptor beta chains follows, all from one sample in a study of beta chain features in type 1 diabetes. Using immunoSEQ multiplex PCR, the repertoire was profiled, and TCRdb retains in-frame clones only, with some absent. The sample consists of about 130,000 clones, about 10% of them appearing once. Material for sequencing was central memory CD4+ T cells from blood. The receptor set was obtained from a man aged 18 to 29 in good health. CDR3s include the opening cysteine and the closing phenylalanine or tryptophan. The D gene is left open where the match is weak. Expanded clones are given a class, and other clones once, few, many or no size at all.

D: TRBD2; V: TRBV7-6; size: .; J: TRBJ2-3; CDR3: CASSLITSGGGTDTQYF; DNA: TGTGCCAGCAGCTTAATTACTAGCGGGGGGGGCACAGATACGCAGTATTTT
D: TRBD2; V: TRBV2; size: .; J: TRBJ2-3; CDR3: CASSEVSSGVSEDTQYF; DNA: TGTGCCAGCAGTGAGGTCTCTAGCGGGGTGAGTGAAGATACGCAGTATTTT
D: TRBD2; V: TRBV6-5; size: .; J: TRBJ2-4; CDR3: CASNGLAGGYIQYF; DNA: TGTGCCAGCAACGGACTAGCGGGGGGTTACATTCAGTACTTC
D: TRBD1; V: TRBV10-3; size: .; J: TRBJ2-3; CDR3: CAIISGQGGADTQYF; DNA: TGTGCCATCATTTCCGGACAGGGTGGGGCAGATACGCAGTATTTT
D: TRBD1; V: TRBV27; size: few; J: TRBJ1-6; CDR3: CASSLVPGTGGSPLHF; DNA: TGTGCCAGCAGTTTAGTTCCCGGGACAGGGGGTTCACCCCTCCACTTT
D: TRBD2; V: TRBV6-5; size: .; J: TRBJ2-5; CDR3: CASSPSASGQETQYF; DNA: TGTGCCAGCAGTCCATCGGCTAGCGGGCAAGAGACCCAGTACTTC
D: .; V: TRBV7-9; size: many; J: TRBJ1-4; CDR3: CASSLWAGKLFF; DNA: TGTGCCAGCAGCTTATGGGCGGGGAAACTGTTTTTT
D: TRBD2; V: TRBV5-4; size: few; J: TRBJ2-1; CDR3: CASSLGFYGGVDNEQFF; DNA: TGTGCCAGCAGCTTGGGGTTTTACGGGGGGGTTGACAATGAGCAGTTCTTC
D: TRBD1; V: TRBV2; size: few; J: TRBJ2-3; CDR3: CASSGQGAFTDTQYF; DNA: TGTGCCAGCAGTGGACAGGGGGCCTTCACAGATACGCAGTATTTT
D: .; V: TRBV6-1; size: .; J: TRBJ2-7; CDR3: CASSVNPGSEQYF; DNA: TGTGCCAGCAGTGTAAACCCAGGATCCGAGCAGTACTTC
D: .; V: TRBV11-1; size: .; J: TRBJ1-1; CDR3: CASSFDRPNTEAFF; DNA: TGTGCCAGCAGCTTCGACAGACCGAACACTGAAGCTTTCTTT
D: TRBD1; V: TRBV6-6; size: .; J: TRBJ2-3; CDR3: CASSSGTVVTDTQYF; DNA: TGTGCCAGCAGCTCCGGGACAGTCGTCACAGATACGCAGTATTTT